This T cell receptor beta chain comes out of a study of T-cell reconstitution after alpha-beta-depleted transplantation in children. This clonotype was detected a few times. The V gene's germline CDR1 is MGHRA and CDR2 YSYEKL. The CDR3 totals 16 residues. V shed 2 bases, J shed 5 bases, and the junction held 8 bases outside the gene matches. Preparation of the TCRbeta library involved a method that used unique molecular identifiers. TCRdb independently ran MiXCR on the PCR reads; one entry per CDR3 protein. Of 250,000 to 300,000 distinct CDR3 sequences in the sample, almost 10% were seen once. The sequence derives from a human donor who donated a stem cell graft to a child with SCID. The V call is TRBV4-1, the J call TRBJ2-3; 9 bases are a match to TRBD2. Sequenced here: PBMCs from the stem cell graft donor, sampled from the stem cell graft. CDR3 DNA: TGCGCCAGCAGCCAAAGTAGCGGGGGAGTGCAAGATACGCAGTATTTT. Amino acids: CASSQSSGGVQDTQYF.